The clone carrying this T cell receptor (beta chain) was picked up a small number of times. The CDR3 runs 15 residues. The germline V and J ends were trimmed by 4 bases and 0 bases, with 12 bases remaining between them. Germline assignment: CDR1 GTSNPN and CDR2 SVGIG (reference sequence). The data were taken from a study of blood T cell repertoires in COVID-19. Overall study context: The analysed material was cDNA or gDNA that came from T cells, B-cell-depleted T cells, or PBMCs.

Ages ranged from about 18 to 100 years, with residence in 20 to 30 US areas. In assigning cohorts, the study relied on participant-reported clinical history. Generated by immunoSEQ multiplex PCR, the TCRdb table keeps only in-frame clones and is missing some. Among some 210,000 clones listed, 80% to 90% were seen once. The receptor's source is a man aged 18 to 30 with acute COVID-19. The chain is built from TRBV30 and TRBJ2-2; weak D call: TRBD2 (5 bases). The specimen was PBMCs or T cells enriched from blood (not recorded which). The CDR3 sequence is CAWTHLGANTGELFF. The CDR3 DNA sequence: TGTGCCTGGACCCACTTGGGAGCGAACACCGGGGAGCTGTTTTTT.